A single T cell receptor beta chain is shown here with its context. What it recognizes is unknown. Extracted RNA was reverse transcribed, and the resulting cDNA served as sequencing template. TCRdb's copy holds only in-frame clones and misses some; the assay was immunoSEQ multiplex PCR. The repertoire holds 150,000 to 200,000 clones, roughly 66% seen once, with about 0.94% in the top ten. This sample was included in a study of CD8+ T cells in alopecia areata. Study conclusions and caveats: Normal scalp had lower clonality than lesional scalp, with alopecia totalis/universalis lesions showing this most strongly.

Treatment reported: oral pan-JAK inhibitor, 5-10 mg twice daily. PBMCs were stained for CD3, CD4 and CD8, and CD4+ and CD8+ T cells were sorted. Germline lookup yields CDR1 KGHSH and CDR2 LQKENI. V was pared by 2 bases and J by 0 bases, with 7 bases between. The CDR3 length is 14 residues. The clonotype originates from a human donor with alopecia areata. The input for sequencing was CD4+ T cells sorted from blood, taken at week 24, from a patient treated with tofacitinib. This rearrangement joins TRBV18 to TRBJ1-2; D is undetermined. The CDR3 reads CASSPTEANYGYTF. CDR3 nucleotides: TGTGCCAGCTCACCAACAGAAGCTAACTATGGCTACACCTTC.